Listed here are 18 T cell receptor beta chains from one sample, sequenced in a study of shared clonotypes between healthy human individuals. Assay used: immunoSEQ multiplex PCR; TCRdb lists only in-frame clones, some missing. The sample lists around 750,000 clones, 74% occurring once. Sample: memory CD4+ T cells sorted from blood. The subset here: CD45RA-negative fraction. The receptors here all came from a woman between 25 and 40 years old in good health.

This clone was picked up one time. This chain joins TRBV28 and TRBJ1-2, with 8 bases that match TRBD1. CDR1 is MDHEN and CDR2 is SYDVKM in the germline V gene. The trim removed 6 bases at V and 8 bases at J, leaving 14 bases unmatched. CDR3 length: 15 residues. DNA of the CDR3: TGTGCCAGCAGAGTTAACAGGGGGGGCTATTCGGGCTACACCTTC. This codes for CASRVNRGGYSGYTF.

A word on this clone: In the same sample, other DNA sequences code for this CDR3. The chain has TRBV18 and TRBJ1-2; the D gene is possibly TRBD1 (5 bases). Between the trimmed V and J ends, which lost 2 bases and 3 bases, there was a span of 7 bases. Germline-derived CDR1 and CDR2 are KGHSH and LQKENI. The CDR3 is made up of 13 amino acids. In nucleotides, the CDR3 is TGTGCCAGCTCACCAGGGGCTGACTATGGCTACACCTTC. Its translation is CASSPGADYGYTF.

The chain couples TRBV12-5 to TRBJ2-2, with 7 bases lining up with TRBD1. Looked up from germline, CDR1 is LGHNT and CDR2 is FRNRAP. V shed 2 bases and J 3 bases; nucleotides not matched to a gene: 9. The length of the CDR3 is 17 residues. The CDR3 DNA sequence: TGTGCTAGTGGTTTGATCGGCTTAGGGGGCTACACCGGGGAGCTGTTTTTT. Protein: CASGLIGLGGYTGELFF.

The V and J genes are TRBV11-2 and TRBJ2-2; D remains unclear. This CDR3 comprises 14 residues. Germline V gene lookup returns CDR1 SGHAT and CDR2 FQNNGV. Trimming took 1 base from V and 5 from J, leaving 8 bases between them. This CDR3 is CASSLVRSTGELFF. The CDR3 coding sequence is TGTGCCAGCAGCTTAGTACGGTCGACCGGGGAGCTGTTTTTT.

V gene TRBV4-2 combines with J gene TRBJ2-7; the match to TRBD2 covers 8 bases. The CDR3 is 15 amino acids. CDR1 is LGHNA, CDR2 YNFKEQ, per germline. Trimming took 2 bases from V and 5 from J; bases not matched to a gene: 8. The CDR3 nucleotides read TGTGCCAGCAGCCAAAGGGCTAGCGGGTCACACGAGCAGTACTTC. This codes for CASSQRASGSHEQYF.

The chain employs TRBV2 and TRBJ1-2, with 7 bases identical to TRBD1. V was clipped by 1 base and J by 8 bases; unmatched bases: 7. The CDR3 length is 14 residues. Germline lookup yields CDR1 SNHLY and CDR2 FYNNEI. The CDR3 loop reads CASSEETGTGGYTF. CDR3 coding DNA: TGTGCCAGCAGTGAAGAGACAGGGACGGGCGGCTACACCTTC. The whole variable domain, remainder taken from reference TRBV2 and TRBJ1-2, is EPEVTQTPSHQVTQMGQEVILRCVPISNHLYFYWYRQILGQKVEFLVSFYNNEISEKSEIFDDQFSVERPDGSNFTLKIRSTKLEDSAMYFCASSEETGTGGYTFGSGTRLTVV.

This chain uses TRBV5-1 with TRBJ2-7, with D unresolved. From germline, CDR1 is SGHRS and CDR2 YFSETQ. The CDR3 spans 12 residues. Trimming removed 5 bases from V and 0 bases from J, with 6 bases in between. The CDR3 nucleotides are TGCGCCAGCAGATCCAGCTCCTACGAGCAGTACTTC. Translation: CASRSSSYEQYF.

This clone is a singleton in its sample. The chain links TRBV21-1 to TRBJ2-6; the D call TRBD1 from the table was never checked on the DNA. TRBV21-1 is reported as a pseudogene. The length of the CDR3 is 24 residues. CDR3 nucleotides: TGTGCCAGCAGCAACCTAATCGGACAGGCCACGGTCCCACTTTATGAGCCTGGGGCCAACGTCCTGACTTTC. Translating gives CASSNLIGQATVPLYEPGANVLTF.

The rearrangement uses TRBV4-2 and TRBJ2-1; 13 bases align to TRBD2. J was trimmed by 0 bases and V by 0 bases; bases with no gene match: 14. Per germline, CDR1 LGHNA and CDR2 YNFKEQ. This CDR3 spans 22 amino acids. CDR3 sequence: CASSQDITRGLAGSISYNEQFF. The DNA for the CDR3 is TGTGCCAGCAGCCAAGATATTACAAGGGGACTAGCGGGATCTATCTCCTACAATGAGCAGTTCTTC.

V is TRBV2 and J is TRBJ2-1; 13 nucleotides match TRBD2. The J segment lost 7 bases and the V segment lost 9 bases, leaving 6 bases of the junction unmatched. CDR1 is SNHLY and CDR2 is FYNNEI in the germline V gene. CDR3 length equals 14 residues. The chain's CDR3 is CASGLAGEDNEQFF. DNA for the CDR3: TGTGCCAGTGGACTAGCGGGAGAGGATAATGAGCAGTTCTTC.

The chain links TRBV12-5 to TRBJ2-1, with TRBD1 identical over 9 bases. The germline V gene encodes CDR1 LGHNT and CDR2 FRNRAP. This CDR3 region has 18 residues. The ends lost 0 bases at V and 8 bases at J; junction bases unmatched: 14. The CDR3 DNA sequence: TGTGCTAGTGGTTTGGTACTATTCGGGACAGGGATAGTCTATGAGCAGTTCTTC. Residues: CASGLVLFGTGIVYEQFF.

The chain recombines TRBV6-1 with TRBJ1-4; D unclear. Germline V gives CDR1 MNHNS, CDR2 SASEGT. The CDR3 is 15 residues long. V was clipped by 3 bases and J by 0 bases, with 8 bases between them. The CDR3 DNA reads TGTGCCAGCAGTGATGGTAGGACAACTAATGAAAAACTGTTTTTT. This gives the protein CASSDGRTTNEKLFF.

This clone was recorded a few times. Other nucleotide sequences in the sample specify the same CDR3. This chain links TRBV6-1 with TRBJ1-1; D uncertain. The CDR3 length is 14 residues. Trimming cost V 4 bases and J 4 bases, with 13 bases left between them. In germline, CDR1 is MNHNS, CDR2 SASEGT. The DNA for the CDR3 is TGTGCCAGCAGTGGGCGGGGAGGAACCACTGAAGCTTTCTTT. Protein sequence: CASSGRGGTTEAFF.

This chain connects TRBV7-2 to TRBJ2-1, with D perhaps matching TRBD2 (6 bases). V shed 5 bases and J shed 7 bases, with 9 bases lying between them. Germline V gene sequence: CDR1 SGHTA, CDR2 FQGNSA. This CDR3 region has 12 residues. The CDR3 is CASSKLANEQFF. The CDR3, as DNA: TGTGCCAGCAGCAAACTAGCAAATGAGCAGTTCTTC.

This clone was counted only a few times. V and J are TRBV19 and TRBJ2-2; D is ambiguous. V lost 6 bases, J lost 6 bases, and 17 bases lay in between. The CDR3 has 15 amino acids. Per the germline V gene, CDR1 is LNHDA and CDR2 is SQIVND (reference sequence). CDR3: CASRRITKAPGELFF. The CDR3 DNA is TGTGCCAGTAGGAGGATAACCAAGGCTCCCGGGGAGCTGTTTTTT.

This clone has a single count. The rearrangement uses TRBV5-6 and TRBJ1-4; the D gene is possibly TRBD1 (5 bases). The CDR3 is 14 residues long. CDR1 and CDR2 from the germline V gene are SGHDT and YYEEEE. Trimming took off 2 bases at V and 7 bases at J, with 12 bases between the two ends. The CDR3 protein is CASSLRGASEKLFF. CDR3 DNA: TGTGCCAGCAGCTTACGAGGGGCCAGTGAAAAACTGTTTTTT.

This chain uses TRBV28 with TRBJ2-7; TRBD1 aligns across 9 bases. The CDR3 loop spans 14 amino acids. V trimming: 7 bases; J trimming: 7 bases; junction bases outside the gene matches: 11. Germline CDR1 and CDR2: MDHEN and SYDVKM. DNA of the CDR3: TGTGCCAGCAAGTTTTGGACAGGGGTAAGGGAGCAGTACTTC. This sequence encodes CASKFWTGVREQYF.

The V and J genes are TRBV27 and TRBJ2-7, with D perhaps TRBD2 (5 bases). Per the germline V gene, CDR1 is MNHEY and CDR2 is SMNVEV (reference sequence). The length of the CDR3 is 18 residues. Trimming pared 8 bases from V and 3 bases from J, leaving 29 bases between. The CDR3 bases are TGTGCCAGCTCCTTCCGCGTAGGTCTCGCGTCACGGGGCTACGAGCAGTACTTC. Protein product: CASSFRVGLASRGYEQYF.